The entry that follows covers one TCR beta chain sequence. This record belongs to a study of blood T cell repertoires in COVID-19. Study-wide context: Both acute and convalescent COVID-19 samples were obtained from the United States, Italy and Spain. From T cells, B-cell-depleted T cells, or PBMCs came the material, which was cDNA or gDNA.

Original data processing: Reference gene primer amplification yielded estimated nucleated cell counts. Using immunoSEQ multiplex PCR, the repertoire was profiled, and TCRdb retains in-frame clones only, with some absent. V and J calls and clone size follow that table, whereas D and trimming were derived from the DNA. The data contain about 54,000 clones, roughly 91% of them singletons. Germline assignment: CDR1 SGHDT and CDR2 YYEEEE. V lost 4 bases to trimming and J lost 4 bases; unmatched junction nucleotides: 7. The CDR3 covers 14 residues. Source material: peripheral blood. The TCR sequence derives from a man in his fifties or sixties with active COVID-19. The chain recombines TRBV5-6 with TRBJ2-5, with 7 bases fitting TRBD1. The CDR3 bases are TGTGCCAGCAGCAGGGACAGATATGGAGAGACCCAGTACTTC. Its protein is CASSRDRYGETQYF.